Listed below are T cell receptor beta chains from one sample, sequenced in a study of blood T cell repertoires in COVID-19. Repertoires were generated with immunoSEQ multiplex PCR, while TCRdb's copy carries only in-frame clones and drops some. The data contain a few hundred thousand clones, over 80% of them singletons. The specimen was PBMCs or T cells enriched from blood (not recorded which). Receptors were obtained from a woman aged 50 to 65 who had recovered from COVID-19. Both conserved end residues are part of each CDR3. Fields, in order: V gene, J gene, clone size, D gene, CDR3 protein, CDR3 DNA. The D gene is left open where the match is weak. Size is stated for part of the rows, as once, few or many counts, or as a class when the clone is expanded.

>TRBV19|TRBJ1-5|-|-
CASSIVRSNQPQHF
TGTGCCAGTAGTATTGTCAGAAGCAATCAGCCCCAGCATTTT
>TRBV15|TRBJ1-1|-|-
CATSRDLSGVVSEAFF
TGTGCCACCAGCAGAGATCTATCAGGCGTCGTCTCTGAAGCTTTCTTT
>TRBV30|TRBJ1-1|-|-
CAWNIGFGNTEAFF
TGTGCCTGGAACATCGGGTTCGGGAACACTGAAGCTTTCTTT
>TRBV7-9|TRBJ1-1|-|-
CASSLTVGNTEAFF
TGTGCCAGCAGCTTAACGGTTGGGAACACTGAAGCTTTCTTT
>TRBV19|TRBJ1-1|-|-
CASSIRMGGTRDTEAFF
TGTGCCAGTAGTATTAGAATGGGGGGTACTAGGGACACTGAAGCTTTCTTT
>TRBV7-8|TRBJ2-7|-|-
CASSSTPIEQYF
TGTGCCAGCAGCTCCACTCCTATCGAGCAGTACTTC
>TRBV4-1|TRBJ2-1|once|TRBD2
CASSRITLAGIASSYNEQFF
TGCGCCAGCAGCCGCATAACCCTAGCGGGGATAGCCAGCTCCTACAATGAGCAGTTCTTC
>TRBV15|TRBJ2-1|-|TRBD2
CATSAGTSKDNEQFF
TGTGCCACCAGCGCCGGGACTAGCAAGGACAATGAGCAGTTCTTC
>TRBV5-1|TRBJ1-4|-|TRBD1
CASSLQGQNEKLFF
TGCGCCAGCAGCTTGCAGGGACAGAATGAAAAACTGTTTTTT
>TRBV6-1|TRBJ1-5|-|TRBD1
CASSETGGRQPQHF
TGTGCCAGCAGTGAGACAGGGGGCCGGCAGCCCCAGCATTTT
>TRBV5-1|TRBJ1-4|-|TRBD1
CASSADRGGEKLFF
TGCGCCAGCAGCGCAGACAGGGGCGGTGAAAAACTGTTTTTT
>TRBV5-1|TRBJ1-2|-|-
CASSLANSVYGYTF
TGCGCCAGCAGCTTGGCAAACTCCGTCTATGGCTACACCTTC
>TRBV9|TRBJ2-1|-|-
CASSPRQTQSLNNEQFF
TGTGCCAGCAGCCCGCGACAGACCCAGAGTCTTAACAATGAGCAGTTCTTC
>TRBV9|TRBJ2-5|-|-
CASSLAVQETQYF
TGTGCCAGCAGCTTGGCGGTACAAGAGACCCAGTACTTC
>TRBV19|TRBJ2-4|-|TRBD2
CASSPTSSSKNIQYF
TGTGCCAGTAGTCCGACTAGCAGTTCTAAAAACATTCAGTACTTC
>TRBV9|TRBJ2-1|-|-
CASSVVPINEQFF
TGTGCCAGCAGCGTAGTCCCAATCAATGAGCAGTTCTTC